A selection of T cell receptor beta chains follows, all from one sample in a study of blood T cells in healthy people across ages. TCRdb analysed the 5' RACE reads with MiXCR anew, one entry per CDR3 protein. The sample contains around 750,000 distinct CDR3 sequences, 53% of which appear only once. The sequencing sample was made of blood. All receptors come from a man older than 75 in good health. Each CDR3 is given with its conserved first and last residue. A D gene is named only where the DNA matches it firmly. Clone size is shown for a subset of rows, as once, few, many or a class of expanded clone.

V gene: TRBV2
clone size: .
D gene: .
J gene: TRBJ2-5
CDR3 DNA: TGTGCCAGCGGACCCCCGACGGGGGCGAGCTACGGGCAGTACTTC
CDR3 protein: CASGPPTGASYGQYF

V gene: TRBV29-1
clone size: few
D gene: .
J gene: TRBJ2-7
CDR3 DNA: TGCAGCGCGGGACGCCCAGACGAGCAGTACTTC
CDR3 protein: CSAGRPDEQYF

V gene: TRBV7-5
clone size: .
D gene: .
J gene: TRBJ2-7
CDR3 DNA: .
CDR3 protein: CISVSEAAGTSLTYEQYF

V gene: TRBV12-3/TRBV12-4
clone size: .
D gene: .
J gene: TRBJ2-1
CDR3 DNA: TGTGCCAGCACTTCTTTGGGGCATCCCGTGGATGAGCAGTTCTTC
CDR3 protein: CASTSLGHPVDEQFF

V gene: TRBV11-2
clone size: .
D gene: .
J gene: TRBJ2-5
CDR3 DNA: TGTGCCAGCAGCTTAGAAGGCGGCTGGGGCCAAGAGACCCAGTACTTC
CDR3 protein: CASSLEGGWGQETQYF

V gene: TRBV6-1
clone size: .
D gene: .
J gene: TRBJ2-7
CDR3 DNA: TGTGCCAGCGGGAGGGGACAGGAGGGGTACGAGCAGTACTTC
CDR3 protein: CASGRGQEGYEQYF

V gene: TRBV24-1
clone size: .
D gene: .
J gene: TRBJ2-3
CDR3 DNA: TGTGCCACCAGTGATACCTCGACAGTCGGGGCCCGATACGCGTATTTT
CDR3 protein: CATSDTSTVGARYAYF

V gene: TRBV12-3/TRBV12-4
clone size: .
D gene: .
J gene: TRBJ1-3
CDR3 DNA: TGTGCCAGCAGTGCCACAGGAGCTGGAAACACCATATATTTT
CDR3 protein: CASSATGAGNTIYF

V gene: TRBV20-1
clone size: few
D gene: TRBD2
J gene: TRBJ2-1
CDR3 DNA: TGCAGTGCTAGAGGACTAGCGACCTACAATGAGCAGTTCTTC
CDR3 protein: CSARGLATYNEQFF

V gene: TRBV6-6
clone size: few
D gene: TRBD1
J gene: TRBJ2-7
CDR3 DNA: TGTGCCAGCAGTTACCCACAGGGGCAAAGCTCCTACGAGCAGTACTTC
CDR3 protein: CASSYPQGQSSYEQYF

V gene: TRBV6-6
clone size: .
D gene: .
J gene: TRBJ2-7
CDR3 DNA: TGTGCCAGCAGTTACTCCCGGACATCCTACGAGCAGTACTTC
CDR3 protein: CASSYSRTSYEQYF

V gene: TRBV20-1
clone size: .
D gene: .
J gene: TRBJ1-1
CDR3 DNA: TGCGGTGCTAGAGATGGGTACACTGAAGCTTTCTTT
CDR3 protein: CGARDGYTEAFF

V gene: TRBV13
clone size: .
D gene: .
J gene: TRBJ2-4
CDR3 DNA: TGTGCCAGCAGCCGGGACTCTAGAGCCAAAAACATTCAGTACTTC
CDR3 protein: CASSRDSRAKNIQYF

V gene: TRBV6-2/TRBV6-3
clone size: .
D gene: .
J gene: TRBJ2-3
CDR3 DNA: TGTGCCAGCAGTCCAGACAGGCTAGTCCCAGATACGCAGTATTTT
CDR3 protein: CASSPDRLVPDTQYF

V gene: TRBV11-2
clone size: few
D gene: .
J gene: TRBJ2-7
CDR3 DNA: TGTGCCAGCAGCCCAGGACCTACGGGGCAGTACTTC
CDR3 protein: CASSPGPTGQYF

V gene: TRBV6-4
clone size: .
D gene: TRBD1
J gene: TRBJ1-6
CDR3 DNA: TGTGCCAGCAGTTTCCGGGACAGGGAGAAGCGGTCACCCCTCCACTTT
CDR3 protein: CASSFRDREKRSPLHF

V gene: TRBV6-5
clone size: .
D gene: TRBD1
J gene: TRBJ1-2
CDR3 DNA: TGTGCCAGCAGTTACTCGAAGGGACAGGGGTATGGCTACACCTTC
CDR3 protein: CASSYSKGQGYGYTF

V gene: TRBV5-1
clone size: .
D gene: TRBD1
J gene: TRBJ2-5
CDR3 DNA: TGCGCCAGCGTCGGGACAGGGGGCAAAGAGACCCAGTACTTC
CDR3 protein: CASVGTGGKETQYF

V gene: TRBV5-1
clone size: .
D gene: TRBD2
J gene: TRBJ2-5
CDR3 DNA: TGCGCCAGCAGCTTGGCCTCTAGCGGACAAGAGACCCAGTACTTC
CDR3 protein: CASSLASSGQETQYF

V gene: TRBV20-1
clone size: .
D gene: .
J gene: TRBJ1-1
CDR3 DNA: TGCAGTGCCGGACATGCGGGGGCTTTCTTT
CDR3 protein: CSAGHAGAFF

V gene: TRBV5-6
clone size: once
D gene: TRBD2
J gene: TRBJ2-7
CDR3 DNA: TGTGCCAGCAGCTTGATAGCGGGATACGAGCAGTACTTC
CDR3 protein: CASSLIAGYEQYF

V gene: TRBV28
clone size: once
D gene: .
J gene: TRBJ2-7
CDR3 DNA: TGTGCCAGCAGGTTCACAGGGGAGGGTTACGAGCAGTACTTC
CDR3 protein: CASRFTGEGYEQYF

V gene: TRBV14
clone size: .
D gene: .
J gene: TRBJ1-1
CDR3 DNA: TGTGCCAGAACAGAGTTTAAACAGGTTTTAGGGTGCACTGAAGCTTTCTTT
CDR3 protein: CARTEFKQVLGCTEAFF

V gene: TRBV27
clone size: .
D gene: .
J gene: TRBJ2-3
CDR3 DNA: TGTGCCAGCAACCGGGGCTTTGATTACAGATACGCGTATTTT
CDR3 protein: CASNRGFDYRYAYF

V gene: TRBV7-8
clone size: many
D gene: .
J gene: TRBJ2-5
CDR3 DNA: TGTGCCAGCAGCATAACGGAGACCCAGTACTTC
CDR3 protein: CASSITETQYF

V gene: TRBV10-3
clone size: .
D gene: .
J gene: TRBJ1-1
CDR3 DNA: TGTGCCATCAGTGCTATGAACACTGAAGCTTTCTTT
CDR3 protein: CAISAMNTEAFF